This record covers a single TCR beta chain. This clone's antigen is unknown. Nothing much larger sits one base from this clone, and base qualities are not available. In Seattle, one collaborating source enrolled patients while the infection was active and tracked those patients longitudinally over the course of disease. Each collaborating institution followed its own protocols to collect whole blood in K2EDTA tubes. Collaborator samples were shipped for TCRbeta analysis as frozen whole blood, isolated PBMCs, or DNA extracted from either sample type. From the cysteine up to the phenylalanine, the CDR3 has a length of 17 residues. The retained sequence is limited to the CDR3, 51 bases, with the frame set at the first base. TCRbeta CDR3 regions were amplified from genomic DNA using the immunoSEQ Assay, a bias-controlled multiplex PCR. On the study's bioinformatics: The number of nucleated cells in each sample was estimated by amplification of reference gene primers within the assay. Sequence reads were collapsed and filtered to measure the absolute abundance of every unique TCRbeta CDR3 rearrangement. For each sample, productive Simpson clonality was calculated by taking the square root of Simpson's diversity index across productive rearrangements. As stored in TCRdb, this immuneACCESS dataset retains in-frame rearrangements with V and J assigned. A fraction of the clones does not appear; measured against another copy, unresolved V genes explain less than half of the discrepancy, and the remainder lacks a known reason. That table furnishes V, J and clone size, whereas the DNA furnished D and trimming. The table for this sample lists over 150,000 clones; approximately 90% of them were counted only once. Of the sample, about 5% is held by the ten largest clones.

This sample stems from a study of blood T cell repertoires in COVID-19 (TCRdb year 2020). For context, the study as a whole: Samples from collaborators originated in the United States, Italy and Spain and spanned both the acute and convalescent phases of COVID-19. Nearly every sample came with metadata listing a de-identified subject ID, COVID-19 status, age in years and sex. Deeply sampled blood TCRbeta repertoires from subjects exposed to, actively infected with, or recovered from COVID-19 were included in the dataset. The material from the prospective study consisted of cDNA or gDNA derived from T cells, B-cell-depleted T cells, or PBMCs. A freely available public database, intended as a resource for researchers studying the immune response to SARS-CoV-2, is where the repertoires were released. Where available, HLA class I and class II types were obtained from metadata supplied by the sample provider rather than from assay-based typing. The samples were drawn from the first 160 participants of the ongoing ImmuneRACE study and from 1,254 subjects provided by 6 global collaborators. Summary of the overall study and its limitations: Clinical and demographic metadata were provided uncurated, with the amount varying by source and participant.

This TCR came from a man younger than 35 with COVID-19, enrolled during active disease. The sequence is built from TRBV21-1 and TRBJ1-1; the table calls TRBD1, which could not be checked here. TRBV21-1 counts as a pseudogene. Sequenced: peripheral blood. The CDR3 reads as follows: CASSKERVTGQNTEAFF. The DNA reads TGTGCCAGCAGCAAAGAGCGTGTGACAGGGCAGAACACTGAAGCTTTCTTT.